This T cell receptor (beta chain) was found in a study of T cells in Graves' hyperthyroidism and ophthalmopathy. Overall study findings and caveats: A median around 6.4 months before onset, the model predicted ophthalmopathy. Within blood appeared most thyroid clonotypes that had expanded above 0.001.

This clonotype was observed a handful of times. Antigen: not known. The CDR3 sequence is 13 residues long. Per germline, CDR1 LNHDA and CDR2 SQIVND (reference sequence). The V and J ends lost 5 bases and 6 bases respectively, with 11 bases between them. Exclusion followed for patients with uncontrolled infection, other autoimmune disease, pregnancy or lactation. Clinical symptoms, serum thyroxine, TRAb, thyroid ultrasound and orbital computed tomography established diagnosis. RNA transcripts were the template for amplifying TCR beta CDR3 regions. Using the HTBI primer set, a first-round RT-PCR was run on the TCR CDR3. Using its own MiXCR run on the multiplex PCR reads, TCRdb lists one record per CDR3 protein. The repertoire consists of around 600,000 distinct CDR3 sequences, with about 14% occurring once and the leading ten covering under 15%.

This receptor was identified in a woman in her fifties or sixties with Graves' ophthalmopathy. V usage is TRBV19 and J usage is TRBJ2-1; D is undetermined. What was sequenced was blood. In DNA, the CDR3 is TGTGCCAGTAGTCCGATACTTCCCAATGAGCAGTTCTTC. It translates to CASSPILPNEQFF.